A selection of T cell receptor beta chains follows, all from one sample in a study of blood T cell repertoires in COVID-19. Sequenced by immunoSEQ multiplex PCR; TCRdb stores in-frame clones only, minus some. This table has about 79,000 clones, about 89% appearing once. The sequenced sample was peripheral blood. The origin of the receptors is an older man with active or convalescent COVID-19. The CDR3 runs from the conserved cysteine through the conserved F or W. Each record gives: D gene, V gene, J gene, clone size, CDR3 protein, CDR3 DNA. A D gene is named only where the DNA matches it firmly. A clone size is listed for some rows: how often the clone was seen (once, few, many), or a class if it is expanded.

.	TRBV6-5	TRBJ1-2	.	CASSYSRGSNYGYTF	TGTGCCAGCAGTTACTCGAGAGGGAGCAACTATGGCTACACCTTC
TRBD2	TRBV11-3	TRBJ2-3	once	CASSLGGLAGGTQYF	TGTGCCAGCAGCTTAGGGGGACTAGCGGGAGGTACGCAGTATTTT
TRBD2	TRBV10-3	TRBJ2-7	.	CAINPGLILDEQYF	TGTGCCATCAATCCGGGACTAATACTGGACGAGCAGTACTTC
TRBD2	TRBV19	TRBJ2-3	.	CATRPGTSGRASIDTQYF	TGTGCCACCCGTCCCGGGACTAGCGGGAGGGCCTCCATAGATACGCAGTATTTT
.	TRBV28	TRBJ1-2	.	CASSGRGHGYTF	TGTGCCAGCAGTGGCAGGGGTCATGGCTACACCTTC
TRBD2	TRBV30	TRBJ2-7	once	CAWSRMGEGYEQYF	TGTGCCTGGAGTCGAATGGGGGAGGGCTACGAGCAGTACTTC
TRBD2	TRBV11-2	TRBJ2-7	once	CASSGTSGTRGSYEQYF	TGTGCCAGCAGCGGGACTAGCGGGACCCGGGGCTCCTACGAGCAGTACTTC
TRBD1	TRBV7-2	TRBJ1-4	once	CASSLEGTGIGEKLFF	TGTGCCAGCAGCTTAGAGGGGACAGGGATCGGTGAAAAACTGTTTTTT
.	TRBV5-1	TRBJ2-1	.	CASSLGSAAAEQFF	TGCGCCAGCAGCTTGGGATCAGCGGCGGCTGAGCAGTTCTTC
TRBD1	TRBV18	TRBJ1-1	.	CASSPIVWDRENTEAFF	TGTGCCAGCTCACCAATAGTATGGGACAGGGAGAACACTGAAGCTTTCTTT
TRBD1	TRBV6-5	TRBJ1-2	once	CASRGQGNYGYTF	TGTGCCAGCAGGGGACAGGGTAACTATGGCTACACCTTC
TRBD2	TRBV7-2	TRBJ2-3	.	CASSLQWRASGSGADTQYF	TGTGCCAGCAGCTTACAATGGAGGGCTAGCGGGAGTGGAGCAGATACGCAGTATTTT
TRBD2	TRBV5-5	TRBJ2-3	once	CASSLYPSGRTDTQYF	TGTGCCAGCAGCTTGTATCCTAGCGGGAGGACAGATACGCAGTATTTT
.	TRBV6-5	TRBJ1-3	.	CASSYSIAAGNTIYF	TGTGCCAGCAGTTACTCGATTGCAGCTGGAAACACCATATATTTT
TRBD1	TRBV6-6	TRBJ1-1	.	CASSTTGGTEAFF	TGTGCCAGCAGTACCACAGGGGGCACTGAAGCTTTCTTT
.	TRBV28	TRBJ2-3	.	CASSSPDTQYF	TGTGCCAGCAGCTCTCCAGATACGCAGTATTTT
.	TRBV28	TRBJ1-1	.	CASTAPLQGRNTEAFF	TGTGCCAGCACCGCCCCTCTACAGGGCAGGAACACTGAAGCTTTCTTT
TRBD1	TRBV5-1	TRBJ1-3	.	CASSVGQGAGGNTIYF	TGCGCCAGCAGCGTGGGACAGGGGGCAGGGGGAAACACCATATATTTT
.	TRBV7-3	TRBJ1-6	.	CASSSLTVSPLHF	TGTGCCAGCAGCTCCCTAACTGTTTCACCCCTCCACTTT
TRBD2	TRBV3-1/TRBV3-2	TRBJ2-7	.	CASRLAGGGDEQYF	TGTGCCAGCAGACTAGCGGGGGGAGGAGACGAGCAGTACTTC
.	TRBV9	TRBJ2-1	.	CASSVASYPSHNEQFF	TGTGCCAGCAGCGTAGCGAGCTACCCATCGCACAATGAGCAGTTCTTC
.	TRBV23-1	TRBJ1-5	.	CASRCQEGSWPQHF	TGCGCCAGCCGGTGTCAGGAGGGATCGTGGCCCCAGCATTTT
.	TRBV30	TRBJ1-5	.	CAWSLLSGRSNQPQHF	TGTGCCTGGAGCCTCCTGTCGGGTCGTAGCAATCAGCCCCAGCATTTT
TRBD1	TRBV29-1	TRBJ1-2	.	CSVEGAMDRAYGYTF	TGCAGCGTTGAAGGGGCCATGGACAGGGCCTATGGCTACACCTTC
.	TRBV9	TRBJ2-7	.	CAKGEGLSSYEQYF	TGTGCCAAGGGGGAGGGACTGAGCTCCTACGAGCAGTACTTC
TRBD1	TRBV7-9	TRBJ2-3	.	CASSYLRDRVIDTQYF	TGTGCCAGCAGCTATCTCCGGGACAGGGTAATCGATACGCAGTATTTT
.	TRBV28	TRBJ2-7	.	CASSPGKGAVYEQYF	TGTGCCAGCAGCCCGGGTAAAGGGGCTGTTTACGAGCAGTACTTC
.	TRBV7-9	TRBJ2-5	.	CASSLASGGGSETQYF	TGTGCCAGCAGCTTAGCATCGGGGGGCGGGTCAGAGACCCAGTACTTC
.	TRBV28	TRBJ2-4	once	CATGAKNIQYF	TGTGCCACAGGAGCCAAAAACATTCAGTACTTC
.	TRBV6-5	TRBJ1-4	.	CASCKQTATNEKLFF	TGTGCCAGCTGTAAACAGACCGCAACTAATGAAAAACTGTTTTTT
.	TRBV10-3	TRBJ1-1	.	CAISATGRNTEAFF	TGTGCCATCAGTGCTACAGGGAGGAACACTGAAGCTTTCTTT
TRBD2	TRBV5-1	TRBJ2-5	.	CASSLGGTSGYQETQYF	TGCGCCAGCAGCTTGGGGGGGACTAGCGGGTACCAAGAGACCCAGTACTTC
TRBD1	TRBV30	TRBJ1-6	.	CAWSVDSRDSYNSPLHF	TGTGCCTGGAGTGTAGATTCGAGGGACAGCTATAATTCACCCCTCCACTTT
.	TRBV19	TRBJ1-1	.	CASSIEGTLNTEAFF	TGTGCCAGTAGTATAGAAGGGACATTGAACACTGAAGCTTTCTTT